This T cell receptor beta chain was recorded in a study of CD8+ T cells in alopecia areata. Study at large: Tofacitinib was given for 6 to 18 months, then stopped for 6 months. Study findings and constraints: Scalp sequencing captures resident alphabeta T cells of normal skin too. Clonality in lesional scalp, especially alopecia totalis/universalis, exceeded that of normal scalp.

Extracted RNA was reverse transcribed into cDNA, the sequencing template. Clones were read by immunoSEQ multiplex PCR, and TCRdb kept only the in-frame ones, dropping some. Of 200,000 to 250,000 clones listed, about 53% are singletons. Unmatched junction bases numbered 18, after V lost 2 bases and J lost 9 bases. CDR3 length: 18 amino acids. The germline CDR1 and CDR2 sequences are KGHSH and LQKENI. The sample holds many counts of this clone. Its antigen is as yet unknown. The source of this sequence is a human donor with alopecia areata. Sample: CD4+ T cells sorted from blood, taken at week 0. The V call is TRBV18, the J call TRBJ2-1; 8 bases match TRBD2. The CDR3 spells CASSPFVQSGASGSEQFF. CDR3 in DNA: TGTGCCAGCTCACCATTCGTTCAGTCCGGGGCCAGCGGGAGTGAGCAGTTCTTC.